Listed below are T cell receptor beta chains from one sample, sequenced in a study of post-analysis software for immune sequencing data. TCRdb independently ran MiXCR on the PCR reads; one entry per CDR3 protein. The sample contains around 710,000 distinct CDR3 sequences, just over 45% of which appear only once. Specimen: blood. The receptors shown here come from a girl under 18 with multiple sclerosis. Each CDR3 is given without its conserved first and last residue. Each record gives: V gene, clone size, CDR3 protein. The size entry is marked missing in some rows and otherwise reads once, few, many or a size class.

V gene: TRBV7-2
clone size: few
CDR3 protein: ASSLGLARDQY

V gene: TRBV7-2
clone size: few
CDR3 protein: ASSLVSDSVAKNIQY

V gene: TRBV9
clone size: -
CDR3 protein: ASSESGRWYEQY

V gene: TRBV12-3/TRBV12-4
clone size: once
CDR3 protein: ASRRGSSSYEQY

V gene: TRBV12-3/TRBV12-4
clone size: -
CDR3 protein: ASNHGGAKNIQY

V gene: TRBV4-2
clone size: -
CDR3 protein: ASSQAVGVEQF

V gene: TRBV7-2
clone size: few
CDR3 protein: ASSLALRGRAYNEQF

V gene: TRBV5-1
clone size: -
CDR3 protein: ASSFRQGRGEQY

V gene: TRBV6-5
clone size: few
CDR3 protein: ASRPGGVHEQY

V gene: TRBV12-3/TRBV12-4
clone size: -
CDR3 protein: ASSLLSVNGYT

V gene: TRBV12-3/TRBV12-4
clone size: -
CDR3 protein: ASSGEGLANYGYT

V gene: TRBV20-1
clone size: -
CDR3 protein: SARTGVTDTQY

V gene: TRBV28
clone size: -
CDR3 protein: ASSLRWTGNYEQY

V gene: TRBV7-9
clone size: -
CDR3 protein: ASSPPVQRTYNEQF

V gene: TRBV5-1
clone size: -
CDR3 protein: ASSLEGGRRNEQY

V gene: TRBV25-1
clone size: -
CDR3 protein: ASSATGSSYNEQF

V gene: TRBV11-2
clone size: many
CDR3 protein: ASSSDRGGGYT

V gene: TRBV29-1
clone size: -
CDR3 protein: SARTGTNSPLH

V gene: TRBV2
clone size: -
CDR3 protein: ASSTQPSGGIEQY

V gene: TRBV2
clone size: -
CDR3 protein: ASRDRGDYGYT

V gene: TRBV10-3
clone size: -
CDR3 protein: AISDWGTSGPNEQF

V gene: TRBV10-3
clone size: -
CDR3 protein: AISGGRIDSNQPQH

V gene: TRBV12-5
clone size: few
CDR3 protein: ASGPGDTQY

V gene: TRBV20-1
clone size: -
CDR3 protein: SARGNSFSYEQY

V gene: TRBV5-1
clone size: -
CDR3 protein: ASSLRDKGYT

V gene: TRBV2
clone size: -
CDR3 protein: ASRWTGDARNIQY

V gene: TRBV29-1
clone size: -
CDR3 protein: SVEDRRQGLTDTQY

V gene: TRBV4-2
clone size: few
CDR3 protein: ASSPGLAGTEETQY

V gene: TRBV18
clone size: -
CDR3 protein: ASSPLRTGGRVYGYT

V gene: TRBV9
clone size: few
CDR3 protein: ASSGTGGIVAF

V gene: TRBV12-3/TRBV12-4
clone size: -
CDR3 protein: ATSGSYTDTQY

V gene: TRBV20-1
clone size: few
CDR3 protein: SARSGLLRGNEQF

V gene: TRBV11-2
clone size: -
CDR3 protein: ASTPFAGANNEQF

V gene: TRBV27
clone size: -
CDR3 protein: ASSSGAAVQPQH

V gene: TRBV27
clone size: few
CDR3 protein: ASSLSAGDYGYT

V gene: TRBV4-3
clone size: -
CDR3 protein: ASSQGVGLAGGEQY

V gene: TRBV4-3
clone size: few
CDR3 protein: ASSQDQWRRGELF

V gene: TRBV7-8
clone size: many
CDR3 protein: ASSTGLAGVGTDTQY

V gene: TRBV7-3
clone size: -
CDR3 protein: ASSSLAGGPSAQY

V gene: TRBV24-1
clone size: -
CDR3 protein: ATSDWTGLDEQF

V gene: TRBV7-2
clone size: -
CDR3 protein: ASSLAEQGAYEQY